This is a list of T cell receptor beta chains from one sample in a study of blood T cell repertoires in COVID-19. Assay: immunoSEQ multiplex PCR; the TCRdb copy retains only in-frame clones and omits some. Found here are 100,000 to 150,000 clones, 85% of them singletons; the top ten hold just over 6.5%. Sequenced material: peripheral blood. The receptors were gathered from an elderly man with active or convalescent COVID-19. The CDR3 runs from the conserved cysteine through the conserved F or W. A D gene is named only where the DNA matches it firmly. Rows may omit the clone size; those that give it use once, few, many or a size class.

size: NA; J: TRBJ1-1; D: TRBD1; V: TRBV7-9; DNA: TGTGCCAGCAGCGTCACAGGGGTCGGCACTGAAGCTTTCTTT; CDR3: CASSVTGVGTEAFF
size: NA; J: TRBJ1-5; D: NA; V: TRBV30; DNA: TGTGCCTGGAGTGTAGAGCGGGGACTTAATCAGCCCCAGCATTTT; CDR3: CAWSVERGLNQPQHF
size: NA; J: TRBJ2-3; D: NA; V: TRBV6-6; DNA: TGTGCCAGCAGTTCTCTCCTCGCGAGCACAGATACGCAGTATTTT; CDR3: CASSSLLASTDTQYF
size: NA; J: TRBJ1-5; D: NA; V: TRBV16; DNA: TGTGCCAGCAGCCCCAATTTTGGCAATCAGCCCCAGCATTTT; CDR3: CASSPNFGNQPQHF
size: NA; J: TRBJ2-5; D: TRBD1; V: TRBV5-5; DNA: TGTGCCAGCAGCTCCCGGACAGGGGTTAAGGAGACCCAGTACTTC; CDR3: CASSSRTGVKETQYF
size: NA; J: TRBJ1-5; D: TRBD1; V: TRBV10-3; DNA: TGTGCCATCAGGGACAGGGGGCCGGGCAATCAGCCCCAGCATTTT; CDR3: CAIRDRGPGNQPQHF
size: once; J: TRBJ2-3; D: NA; V: TRBV7-9; DNA: TGTGCCAGCACCCCCGTTGGGAGATCTAGCACAGATACGCAGTATTTT; CDR3: CASTPVGRSSTDTQYF
size: NA; J: TRBJ1-1; D: NA; V: TRBV6-5; DNA: TGTGCCAGCCCCGGCGCGGGGAACACTGAAGCTTTCTTT; CDR3: CASPGAGNTEAFF
size: NA; J: TRBJ1-1; D: NA; V: TRBV18; DNA: TGTGCCAGCTCACCCTCGACAGCATCTGAAGCTTTCTTT; CDR3: CASSPSTASEAFF
size: NA; J: TRBJ2-7; D: NA; V: TRBV24-1; DNA: TGTGCCACCAGTGACCCTGGACACTCCTACGAGCAGTACTTC; CDR3: CATSDPGHSYEQYF
size: NA; J: TRBJ2-7; D: TRBD1; V: TRBV3-1/TRBV3-2; DNA: TGTGCCAGCAGCCCTGGACAGGGTTTCTACGAGCAGTACTTC; CDR3: CASSPGQGFYEQYF
size: NA; J: TRBJ1-2; D: NA; V: TRBV24-1; DNA: TGTGCCACCAGTGACTTGGACAGCCTCCCGGACTATGGCTACACCTTC; CDR3: CATSDLDSLPDYGYTF
size: NA; J: TRBJ2-3; D: TRBD1; V: TRBV7-9; DNA: TGTGCCAGCAGCCCGGGACAGGGGAGCACAGATACGCAGTATTTT; CDR3: CASSPGQGSTDTQYF
size: NA; J: TRBJ1-1; D: NA; V: TRBV6-6; DNA: TGTGCCAGCAGCCGACAGGCTTATTCCGGTCCGAACACTGAAGCTTTCTTT; CDR3: CASSRQAYSGPNTEAFF
size: NA; J: TRBJ1-2; D: NA; V: TRBV6-5; DNA: TGTGCCAGCAGCAGTACCAGGGCGGTAACTGGCTACACCTTC; CDR3: CASSSTRAVTGYTF
size: NA; J: TRBJ1-2; D: NA; V: TRBV29-1; DNA: TGCAGCGTTGAAGATCCGGGACAAGTGAGCTATGGCTACACCTTC; CDR3: CSVEDPGQVSYGYTF
size: NA; J: TRBJ1-2; D: NA; V: TRBV6-5; DNA: TGTGCCAGCAGTAGCACAGACTATGGCTACACCTTC; CDR3: CASSSTDYGYTF
size: NA; J: TRBJ1-2; D: TRBD1; V: TRBV4-3; DNA: TGCGCCAGCAGCACCGACAGGGCTATTACTGGCTACACCTTC; CDR3: CASSTDRAITGYTF
size: NA; J: TRBJ2-5; D: TRBD1; V: TRBV5-1; DNA: TGCGCCAGCAGCTTGGCCCCCTTTGCCGGGACAGGGGAATCATACTTC; CDR3: CASSLAPFAGTGESYF
size: NA; J: TRBJ2-5; D: NA; V: TRBV18; DNA: TGTGCCAGCTCACCACGTAGGGAGCCAGGTCAAGAGACCCAGTACTTC; CDR3: CASSPRREPGQETQYF
size: NA; J: TRBJ2-6; D: TRBD2; V: TRBV5-1; DNA: TGCGCCAGCAGCTCTATAGGACTAGCAGCTGGGGCCAACGTCCTGACTTTC; CDR3: CASSSIGLAAGANVLTF
size: NA; J: TRBJ2-1; D: NA; V: TRBV7-9; DNA: TGTGCCAGCAGCCTCTCCGCTAGCGCACCATACAATGAGCAGTTCTTC; CDR3: CASSLSASAPYNEQFF
size: few; J: TRBJ2-7; D: NA; V: TRBV3-1/TRBV3-2; DNA: TGTGCCAGCAGCCAAGATCTTAGCACCCCTCCTGGCGAGCAGTACTTC; CDR3: CASSQDLSTPPGEQYF
size: NA; J: TRBJ2-3; D: NA; V: TRBV3-1/TRBV3-2; DNA: TGTGCCAGCAGCCATTCCCGCGGAGGGAACACAGATACGCAGTATTTT; CDR3: CASSHSRGGNTDTQYF
size: NA; J: TRBJ1-2; D: NA; V: TRBV6-1; DNA: TGTGCCAGCAGTGATCGGGGGGGGAGTGGCTACACCTTC; CDR3: CASSDRGGSGYTF
size: NA; J: TRBJ2-1; D: TRBD1; V: TRBV28; DNA: TGTGCCAGCAGTTCCGGACAGGACGATGAGCAGTTCTTC; CDR3: CASSSGQDDEQFF
size: NA; J: TRBJ2-5; D: NA; V: TRBV5-4; DNA: TGTGCCAGCAGCTTGGAACTGTCGGGGGAGACCCAGTACTTC; CDR3: CASSLELSGETQYF
size: NA; J: TRBJ1-5; D: TRBD1; V: TRBV18; DNA: TGTGCCAGCTCACCGGACAGGTTTAGTGGGGGTCATCAGCCCCAGCATTTT; CDR3: CASSPDRFSGGHQPQHF
size: NA; J: TRBJ1-1; D: NA; V: TRBV5-1; DNA: TGCGCCAGCAGCTTGGCCTTCTGGGGGCGGGACACTGAAGCTTTCTTT; CDR3: CASSLAFWGRDTEAFF
size: NA; J: TRBJ1-5; D: TRBD1; V: TRBV19; DNA: TGTGCCAGTAGTGTATACAGGGGATTAGTCAATCAGCCCCAGCATTTT; CDR3: CASSVYRGLVNQPQHF
size: NA; J: TRBJ2-7; D: NA; V: TRBV7-2; DNA: TGTGCCAGCAGCTTCCAAGGGGGGGCAGTATACGAGCAGTACTTC; CDR3: CASSFQGGAVYEQYF
size: NA; J: TRBJ2-3; D: TRBD2; V: TRBV4-2; DNA: TGTGCCAGCAGCCAAGTGAGGCGACTAGCGGGGACGACAGATACGCAGTATTTT; CDR3: CASSQVRRLAGTTDTQYF
size: NA; J: TRBJ1-6; D: NA; V: TRBV6-1; DNA: TGTGCCAGCAGTGGGGTCTCAGGGGCGCCTAATTCACCCCTCCACTTT; CDR3: CASSGVSGAPNSPLHF
size: NA; J: TRBJ2-1; D: NA; V: TRBV24-1; DNA: TGTGCCACCAGTGATTCCGTATACTCCTACAATGAGCAGTTCTTC; CDR3: CATSDSVYSYNEQFF
size: NA; J: TRBJ1-1; D: NA; V: TRBV2; DNA: TGTGCCAGCAGTCCCTGGGGGGGAGGAAACACTGAAGCTTTCTTT; CDR3: CASSPWGGGNTEAFF
size: NA; J: TRBJ2-5; D: TRBD2; V: TRBV19; DNA: TGTGCCAGTAGTCCGGGGACTAGACAAGAGACCCAGTACTTC; CDR3: CASSPGTRQETQYF
size: NA; J: TRBJ2-2; D: TRBD2; V: TRBV7-9; DNA: TGTGCCAGCAGCTTAGAGCGGGGGGCCGGGGAGCTGTTTTTT; CDR3: CASSLERGAGELFF
size: NA; J: TRBJ1-1; D: NA; V: TRBV4-2; DNA: TGTGCCAGCAGCCAAGATCCGAACCAACGGCGGACTGAAGCTTTCTTT; CDR3: CASSQDPNQRRTEAFF
size: NA; J: TRBJ1-6; D: NA; V: TRBV7-8; DNA: TGTGCCAGCAGCTTAGTCGGCTCCTATAATTCACCCCTCCACTTT; CDR3: CASSLVGSYNSPLHF